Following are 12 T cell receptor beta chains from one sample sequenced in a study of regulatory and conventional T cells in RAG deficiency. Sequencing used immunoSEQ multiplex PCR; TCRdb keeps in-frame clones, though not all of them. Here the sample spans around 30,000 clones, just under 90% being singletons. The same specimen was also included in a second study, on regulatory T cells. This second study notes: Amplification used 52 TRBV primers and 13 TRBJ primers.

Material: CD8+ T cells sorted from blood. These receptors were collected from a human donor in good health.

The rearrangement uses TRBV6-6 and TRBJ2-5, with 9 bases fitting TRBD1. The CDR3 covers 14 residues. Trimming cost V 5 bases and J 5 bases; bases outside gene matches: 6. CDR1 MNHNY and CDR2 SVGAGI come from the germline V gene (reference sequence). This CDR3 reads CASSHRGRAETQYF. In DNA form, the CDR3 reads TGTGCCAGCAGTCACAGGGGGCGGGCGGAGACCCAGTACTTC.

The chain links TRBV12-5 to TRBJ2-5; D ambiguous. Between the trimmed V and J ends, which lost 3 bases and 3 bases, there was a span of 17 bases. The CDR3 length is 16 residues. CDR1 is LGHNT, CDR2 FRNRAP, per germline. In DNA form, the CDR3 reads TGTGCTAGTGGTTTTTTAATCGGGTTTGAAGAAGAGACCCAGTACTTC. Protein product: CASGFLIGFEEETQYF.

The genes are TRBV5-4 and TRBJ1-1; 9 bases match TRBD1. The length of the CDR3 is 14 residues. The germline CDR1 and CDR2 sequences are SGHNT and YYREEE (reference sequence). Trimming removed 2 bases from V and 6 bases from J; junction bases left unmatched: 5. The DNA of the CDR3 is TGTGCCAGCAGCTTTGGACAGGGGTGGTCTGAAGCTTTCTTT. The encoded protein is CASSFGQGWSEAFF.

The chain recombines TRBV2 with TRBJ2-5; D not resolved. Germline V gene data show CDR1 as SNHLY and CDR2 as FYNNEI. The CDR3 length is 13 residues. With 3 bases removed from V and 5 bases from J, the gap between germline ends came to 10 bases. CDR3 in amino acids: CASSEGIGETQYF. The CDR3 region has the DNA TGTGCCAGCAGTGAGGGGATCGGGGAGACCCAGTACTTC.

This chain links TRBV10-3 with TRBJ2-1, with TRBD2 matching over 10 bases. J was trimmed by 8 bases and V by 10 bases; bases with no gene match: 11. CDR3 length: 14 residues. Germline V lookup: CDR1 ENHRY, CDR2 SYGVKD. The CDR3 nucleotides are TGTGCCACCTCCCCTAGCGGGAGTTCCTATGAGCAGTTCTTC. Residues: CATSPSGSSYEQFF.

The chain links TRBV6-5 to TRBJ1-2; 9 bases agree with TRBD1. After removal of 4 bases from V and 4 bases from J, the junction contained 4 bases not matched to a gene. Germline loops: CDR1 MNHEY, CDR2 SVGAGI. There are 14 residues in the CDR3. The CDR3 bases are TGTGCCAGCAGTTCGGGGACAGGGCCCTATGGCTACACCTTC. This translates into CASSSGTGPYGYTF.

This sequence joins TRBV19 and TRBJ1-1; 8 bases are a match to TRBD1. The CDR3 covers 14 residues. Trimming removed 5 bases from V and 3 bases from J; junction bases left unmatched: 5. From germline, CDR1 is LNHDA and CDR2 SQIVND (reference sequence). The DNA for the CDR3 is TGTGCCAGTAGTGTCAGGGGGCGCGACACTGAAGCTTTCTTT. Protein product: CASSVRGRDTEAFF.

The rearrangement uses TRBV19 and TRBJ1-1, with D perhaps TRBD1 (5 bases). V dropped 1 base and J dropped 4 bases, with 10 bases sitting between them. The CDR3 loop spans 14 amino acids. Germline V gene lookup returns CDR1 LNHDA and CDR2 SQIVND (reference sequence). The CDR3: CASSIGQGATEAFF. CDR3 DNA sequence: TGTGCCAGTAGTATAGGCCAGGGAGCCACTGAAGCTTTCTTT.

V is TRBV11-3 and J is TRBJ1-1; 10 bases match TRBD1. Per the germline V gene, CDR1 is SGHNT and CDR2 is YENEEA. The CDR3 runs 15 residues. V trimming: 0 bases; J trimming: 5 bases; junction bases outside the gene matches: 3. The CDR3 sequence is CASSLEGQGLTEAFF. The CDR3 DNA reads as TGTGCCAGCAGCTTAGAGGGACAGGGGTTAACTGAAGCTTTCTTT.

CDR3 nucleotide sequence: TGTGCCAGCAGTCTTAGTCAGCAGGGATCCTATGGCTACACCTTC. It codes for CASSLSQQGSYGYTF. The chain joins TRBV6-1 to TRBJ1-2; possibly TRBD1 for D (5 bases). The V end lost 5 bases, the J end lost 4 bases, and 17 bases lay between the germline ends. This CDR3 is 15 amino acids long. Looked up from germline, CDR1 is MNHNS and CDR2 is SASEGT.

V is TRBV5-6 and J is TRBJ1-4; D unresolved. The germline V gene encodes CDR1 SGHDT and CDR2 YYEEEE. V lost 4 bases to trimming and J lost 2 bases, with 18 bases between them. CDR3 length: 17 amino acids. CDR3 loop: CASSPVAGPATNEKLFF. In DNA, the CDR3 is TGTGCCAGCAGCCCAGTAGCAGGCCCAGCGACTAATGAAAAACTGTTTTTT.

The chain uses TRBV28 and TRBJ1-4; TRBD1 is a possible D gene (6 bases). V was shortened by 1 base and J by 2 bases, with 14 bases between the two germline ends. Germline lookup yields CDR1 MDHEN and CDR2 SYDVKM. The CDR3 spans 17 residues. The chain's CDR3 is CASSLSPPDRTNEKLFF. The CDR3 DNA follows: TGTGCCAGCAGTTTATCACCCCCTGACAGGACTAATGAAAAACTGTTTTTT. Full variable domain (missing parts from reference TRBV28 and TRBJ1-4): DVKVTQSSRYLVKRTGEKVFLECVQDMDHENMFWYRQDPGLGLRLIYFSYDVKMKEKGDIPEGYSVSREKKERFSLILESASTNQTSMYLCASSLSPPDRTNEKLFFGSGTQLSVL.